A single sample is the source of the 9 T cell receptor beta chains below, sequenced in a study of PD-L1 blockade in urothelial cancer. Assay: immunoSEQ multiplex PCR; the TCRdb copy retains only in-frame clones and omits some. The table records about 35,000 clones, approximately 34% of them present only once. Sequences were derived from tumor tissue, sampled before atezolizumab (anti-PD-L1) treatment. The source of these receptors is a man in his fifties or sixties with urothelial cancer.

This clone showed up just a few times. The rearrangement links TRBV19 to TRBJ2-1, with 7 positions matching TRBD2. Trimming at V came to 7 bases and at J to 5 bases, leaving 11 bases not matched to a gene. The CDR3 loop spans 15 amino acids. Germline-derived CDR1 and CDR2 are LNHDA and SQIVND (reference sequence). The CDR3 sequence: CASTPRSGNNNEQFF. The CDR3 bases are TGTGCCAGTACCCCCCGGAGCGGGAACAACAATGAGCAGTTCTTC.

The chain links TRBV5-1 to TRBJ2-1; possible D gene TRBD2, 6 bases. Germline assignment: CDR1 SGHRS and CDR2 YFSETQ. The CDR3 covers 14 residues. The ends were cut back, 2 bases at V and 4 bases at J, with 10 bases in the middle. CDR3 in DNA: TGCGCCAGCAGCTTAGCGGAGGGGTACAATGAGCAGTTCTTC. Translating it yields CASSLAEGYNEQFF.

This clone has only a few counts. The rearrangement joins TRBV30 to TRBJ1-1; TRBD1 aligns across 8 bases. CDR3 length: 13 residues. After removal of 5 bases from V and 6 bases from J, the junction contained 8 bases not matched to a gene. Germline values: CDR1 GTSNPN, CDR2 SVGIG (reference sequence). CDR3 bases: TGTGCCTGGGTGAGACAGGGGAGGCCTGAAGCTTTCTTT. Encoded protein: CAWVRQGRPEAFF.

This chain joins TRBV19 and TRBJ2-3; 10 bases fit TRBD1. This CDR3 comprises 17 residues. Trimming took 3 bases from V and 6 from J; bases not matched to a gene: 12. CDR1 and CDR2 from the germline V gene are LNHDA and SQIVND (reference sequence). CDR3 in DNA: TGTGCCAGTAGTATTTTCTACTTGGGACAGGGGCTGGATACGCAGTATTTT. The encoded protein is CASSIFYLGQGLDTQYF.

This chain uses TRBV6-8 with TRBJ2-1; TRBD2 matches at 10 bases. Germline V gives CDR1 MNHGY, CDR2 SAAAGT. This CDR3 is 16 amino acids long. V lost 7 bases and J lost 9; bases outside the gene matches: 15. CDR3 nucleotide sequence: TGTGCCAGCAAAGGTGTCAGCGGGGGGGCGTTCATTGAGCAGTTCTTC. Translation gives CASKGVSGGAFIEQFF.

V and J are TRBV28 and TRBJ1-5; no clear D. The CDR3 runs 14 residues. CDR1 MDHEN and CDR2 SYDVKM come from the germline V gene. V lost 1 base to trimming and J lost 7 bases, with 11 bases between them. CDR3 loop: CASSLFQLDQPQHF. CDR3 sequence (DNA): TGTGCCAGCAGTTTATTCCAGTTGGACCAGCCCCAGCATTTT.

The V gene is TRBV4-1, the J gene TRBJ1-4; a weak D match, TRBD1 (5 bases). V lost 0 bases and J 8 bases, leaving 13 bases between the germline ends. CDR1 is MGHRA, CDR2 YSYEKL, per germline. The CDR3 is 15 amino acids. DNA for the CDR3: TGCGCCAGCAGCCAAGAAGGGATGAAGGGGGAAAAACTGTTTTTT. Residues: CASSQEGMKGEKLFF.

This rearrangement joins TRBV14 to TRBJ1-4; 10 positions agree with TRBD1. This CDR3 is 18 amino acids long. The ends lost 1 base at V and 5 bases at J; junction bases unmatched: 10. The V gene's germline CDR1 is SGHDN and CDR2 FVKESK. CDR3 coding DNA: TGTGCCAGCAGCCAAGTCCGAGGGACAGGGGCTTTCAATGAAAAACTGTTTTTT. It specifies CASSQVRGTGAFNEKLFF.

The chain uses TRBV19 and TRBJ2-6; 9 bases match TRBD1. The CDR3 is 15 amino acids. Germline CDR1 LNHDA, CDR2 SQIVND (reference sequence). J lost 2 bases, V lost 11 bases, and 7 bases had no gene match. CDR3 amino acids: CASGTGRTGANVLTF. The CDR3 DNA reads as TGTGCCTCCGGGACAGGGAGGACTGGGGCCAACGTCCTGACTTTC.